The rows below give T cell receptor beta chains drawn from one sample of a study of blood T cells in healthy people across ages. A single record per CDR3 protein comes from TCRdb applying MiXCR to the 5' RACE reads. The table includes over 1,300,000 distinct CDR3 sequences, roughly 60% detected once. The sample consisted of blood. These receptor sequences come from a young man in good health. Each CDR3 is given with its conserved first and last residue. D genes are given only for firm matches. Not all rows give a size; the values are once, few, many and, for expanded clones, a class.

clone_size: few
v_call: TRBV12-3/TRBV12-4
d_call: TRBD1
j_call: TRBJ1-4
cdr3_nt: TGTGCCAGCAGTCCTGGGACAGGGAATGAAAAACTGTTTTTT
cdr3_aa: CASSPGTGNEKLFF

clone_size: -
v_call: TRBV7-9
d_call: -
j_call: TRBJ1-1
cdr3_nt: TGTGCCAGTGGACAGAACACTGAAGCTTTCTTT
cdr3_aa: CASGQNTEAFF

clone_size: few
v_call: TRBV5-1
d_call: -
j_call: TRBJ2-3
cdr3_nt: TGCGCCAGCAGCTACGGACCTTTTCGGTCCACAGATACGCAGTATTTT
cdr3_aa: CASSYGPFRSTDTQYF

clone_size: few
v_call: TRBV4-1
d_call: -
j_call: TRBJ2-4
cdr3_nt: TGCGCCAGCAGCCCATCGAGGACGTTGGCCAAAAACATTCAGTACTTC
cdr3_aa: CASSPSRTLAKNIQYF

clone_size: -
v_call: TRBV12-3/TRBV12-4
d_call: -
j_call: TRBJ2-7
cdr3_nt: TGTGGCAGCAGTAGTAGCTCCTACGAGCAGTACTTC
cdr3_aa: CGSSSSSYEQYF

clone_size: -
v_call: TRBV5-1
d_call: -
j_call: TRBJ2-1
cdr3_nt: TGCGCCAGCAGCCTTGGATGGGGCGAGGGAATTGAGCAGTTCTTC
cdr3_aa: CASSLGWGEGIEQFF

clone_size: -
v_call: TRBV3-1
d_call: -
j_call: TRBJ2-1
cdr3_nt: TGTGCCAGCAGCCAAGCGGGGGTCCCCTACAATGAGCAGTTCTTC
cdr3_aa: CASSQAGVPYNEQFF

clone_size: few
v_call: TRBV27
d_call: -
j_call: TRBJ1-5
cdr3_nt: TGTGCCAGCAGTTTGATGAGCAATCAGCCCCAGCATTTT
cdr3_aa: CASSLMSNQPQHF

clone_size: few
v_call: TRBV12-3/TRBV12-4
d_call: TRBD2
j_call: TRBJ2-5
cdr3_nt: TGTGCCAGCAGGATGGTAGCGGGAGGAGAAGAGACCCAGTACTTC
cdr3_aa: CASRMVAGGEETQYF

clone_size: -
v_call: TRBV20-1
d_call: TRBD1
j_call: TRBJ2-7
cdr3_nt: TGCAGGGCCACAGGGGGATACGAGCAGTACTTC
cdr3_aa: CRATGGYEQYF

clone_size: -
v_call: TRBV2
d_call: -
j_call: TRBJ1-2
cdr3_nt: TGTGCCAGCAGTACCGGGACAAGAAATGGCTACACCTTC
cdr3_aa: CASSTGTRNGYTF

clone_size: -
v_call: TRBV20-1
d_call: -
j_call: TRBJ1-1
cdr3_nt: TGCAGTGCTAGAGATACGAGGTGGGACACTGAAGCTTTCTTT
cdr3_aa: CSARDTRWDTEAFF

clone_size: -
v_call: TRBV6-2/TRBV6-3
d_call: TRBD1
j_call: TRBJ1-5
cdr3_nt: TGTGCCAGCAGTCCCGGGACAGGAGTCAATCAGCCCCAGCATTTT
cdr3_aa: CASSPGTGVNQPQHF

clone_size: -
v_call: TRBV20-1
d_call: -
j_call: TRBJ1-4
cdr3_nt: TGCAGTGCTAGAGATCAAGGGTTTACTAATGAAAAACTGTTTTTT
cdr3_aa: CSARDQGFTNEKLFF

clone_size: -
v_call: TRBV29-1
d_call: -
j_call: TRBJ2-7
cdr3_nt: TGTGGAGTACAGGGAATAGGTTACGAGCAGTACTTC
cdr3_aa: CGVQGIGYEQYF

clone_size: -
v_call: TRBV27
d_call: -
j_call: TRBJ2-7
cdr3_nt: TGTGCCAGCAGACTGCAGGGTACTGTCTACGAGCAGTACTTC
cdr3_aa: CASRLQGTVYEQYF

clone_size: -
v_call: TRBV6-6
d_call: -
j_call: TRBJ2-4
cdr3_nt: TGTGCCAGCAGTTTCTCCGTTGAAGAGGGCCAAAACATTCAGTACTTC
cdr3_aa: CASSFSVEEGQNIQYF

clone_size: few
v_call: TRBV28
d_call: -
j_call: TRBJ1-4
cdr3_nt: TGTGCCAGCAGGGCCCACCGTGGGGCCCTTAATGAAAAACTGTTTTTT
cdr3_aa: CASRAHRGALNEKLFF

clone_size: -
v_call: TRBV13
d_call: -
j_call: TRBJ2-7
cdr3_nt: TGTGCCAGCAGCCCGAACATCGCCAGTTACGAGCAGTACTTC
cdr3_aa: CASSPNIASYEQYF

clone_size: -
v_call: TRBV12-3/TRBV12-4
d_call: -
j_call: TRBJ2-1
cdr3_nt: TGTGCCAGCAGTTTGTTAGCGGTTATCCGTTACAATGAGCAGTTCTTC
cdr3_aa: CASSLLAVIRYNEQFF

clone_size: -
v_call: TRBV20-1
d_call: -
j_call: TRBJ2-1
cdr3_nt: TGCAGTGCTAGAGATCCCAGGGGAGTATACAATGAGCAGTTCTTC
cdr3_aa: CSARDPRGVYNEQFF